The rows below give T cell receptor beta chains drawn from one sample of a study of T cells in Graves' hyperthyroidism and ophthalmopathy. TCRdb re-called the multiplex PCR reads through MiXCR, storing one row per CDR3 protein. This table holds 250,000 to 300,000 distinct CDR3 sequences, roughly 15% found once. Sequenced: blood. Source of these receptors: a woman aged 40 to 49 with Graves' hyperthyroidism that later progressed to Graves' ophthalmopathy. Each CDR3 is given with its conserved first and last residue. Fields, in order: V gene, J gene, CDR3 protein.

TRBV11-3	TRBJ2-3	CASSLGSGSARADTQYF
TRBV7-7	TRBJ2-5	CASSPGLERETQYF
TRBV28	TRBJ2-7	CASSRSGTGGSEQYF
TRBV10-3	TRBJ1-4	CATQGRAIEKLFF
TRBV20-1	TRBJ1-4	CSATGTAYEKLFF
TRBV6-1	TRBJ1-4	CASSPRREGTNEKLFF
TRBV28	TRBJ1-2	CASSYNPGTGYGYTF
TRBV5-1	TRBJ2-3	CASRGRGLDTDTQYF
TRBV27	TRBJ1-1	CASTEDRVGSTEAFF
TRBV5-1	TRBJ2-5	CASSLAVLNQETQYF
TRBV7-9	TRBJ2-1	CASSLRTSGSAHEQFF
TRBV28	TRBJ1-4	CASSLRSNRGGEKLFF
TRBV6-1	TRBJ2-1	CASSRNRLDFNEQFF
TRBV28	TRBJ2-5	CASRGRGLGETQYF
TRBV14	TRBJ1-1	CASSQDGKRRVGAEHTEAFF
TRBV27	TRBJ2-7	CASSFQPSGTSEQYF
TRBV28	TRBJ2-7	CASSPIVTSGNPYEQYF
TRBV10-3	TRBJ2-5	CAISLDLTGETQYF
TRBV18	TRBJ2-1	CASSPGLAGGDNEQFF
TRBV24-1	TRBJ2-1	CATSDLTDEQFF
TRBV20-1	TRBJ1-1	CSARDPDRDAFF
TRBV20-1	TRBJ2-7	CSARTSYEQYF
TRBV20-1	TRBJ2-3	CSAIRTGPRPDTQYF
TRBV6-1	TRBJ1-5	CASSDGVGNQPQHF
TRBV3-1	TRBJ1-2	CASSQADRAYYGYTF
TRBV9	TRBJ2-3	CASSKRGRVTDTQYF
TRBV9	TRBJ1-2	CASSLLGGGLGGYTF
TRBV20-1	TRBJ1-2	CSAQLGGKKLDGYTF
TRBV13	TRBJ2-1	CASSLGRGGKFF
TRBV3-1	TRBJ1-3	CASSLAGGVFSGNTIYF
TRBV6-2/TRBV6-3	TRBJ2-7	CASSPGGPGICEQYF
TRBV28	TRBJ2-1	CASSLPRGRVLSYNEQFF
TRBV20-1	TRBJ2-1	CSARRAGGLEQFF
TRBV2	TRBJ1-5	CASRGQGNQPQHF
TRBV29-1	TRBJ2-1	CSGRQGSHNEQFF
TRBV19	TRBJ1-1	CATWTGDEAFF
TRBV19	TRBJ1-2	CASSEQGNYGYTF